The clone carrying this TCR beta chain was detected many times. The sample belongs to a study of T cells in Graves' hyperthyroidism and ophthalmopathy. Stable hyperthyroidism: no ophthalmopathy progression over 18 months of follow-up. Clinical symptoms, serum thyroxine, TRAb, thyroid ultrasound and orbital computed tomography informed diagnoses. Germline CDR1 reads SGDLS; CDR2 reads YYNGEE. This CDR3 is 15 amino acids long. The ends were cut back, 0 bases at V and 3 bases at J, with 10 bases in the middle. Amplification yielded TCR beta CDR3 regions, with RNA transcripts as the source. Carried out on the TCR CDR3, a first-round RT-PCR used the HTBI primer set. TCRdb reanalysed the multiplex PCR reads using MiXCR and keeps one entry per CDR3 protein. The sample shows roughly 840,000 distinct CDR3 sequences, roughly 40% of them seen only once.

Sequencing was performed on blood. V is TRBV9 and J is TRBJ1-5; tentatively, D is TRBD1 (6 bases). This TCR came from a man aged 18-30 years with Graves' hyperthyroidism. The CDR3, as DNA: TGTGCCAGCAGCGTAGGCGGGGGCCCCAATCAGCCCCAGCATTTT. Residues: CASSVGGGPNQPQHF. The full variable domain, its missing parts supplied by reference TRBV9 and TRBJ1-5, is DSGVTQTPKHLITATGQRVTLRCSPRSGDLSVYWYQQSLDQGLQFLIQYYNGEERAKGNILERFSAQQFPDLHSELNLSSLELGDSALYFCASSVGGGPNQPQHFGDGTRLSIL.